The 9 T cell receptor beta chains presented below share a single source sample, sequenced in a study of OX40 agonist ivuxolimab in advanced cancers. Using immunoSEQ multiplex PCR, the repertoire was profiled, and TCRdb retains in-frame clones only, with some absent. The sample lists approximately 43,000 clones, around four fifths occurring once. Sequences were derived from CD4+ or CD8+ T cells sorted from blood, sampled in a trial of the OX40 agonist ivuxolimab. All receptors come from an adult with an advanced solid tumor such as melanoma, head and neck, liver or kidney cancer.

V and J are TRBV11-3 and TRBJ1-1; a weak D match, TRBD1 (5 bases). The CDR3 loop spans 15 amino acids. From germline, CDR1 is SGHNT and CDR2 YENEEA. Deletions cut 2 bases from V and 7 bases from J, with 17 bases between. This CDR3 reads CASSLPNGFRGEAFF. CDR3 coding DNA: TGTGCCAGCAGCTTACCCAACGGTTTTAGGGGTGAAGCTTTCTTT.

The gene calls are TRBV10-1 and TRBJ2-5, with a tentative D call TRBD2 (6 bases). The CDR3 is 11 amino acids. The ends were cut back, 6 bases at V and 8 bases at J, with 10 bases in the middle. Germline V gives CDR1 WNHNN, CDR2 SYGVQD (reference sequence). CDR3 coding DNA: TGCGCCAGCAGGAGGGGACTTACCCAGTACTTC. This encodes CASRRGLTQYF.

This chain connects TRBV12-5 to TRBJ2-7, with D perhaps TRBD1 (6 bases). Germline V gene data show CDR1 as LGHNT and CDR2 as FRNRAP. This CDR3 contains 11 residues. The ends were cut back, 6 bases at V and 6 bases at J, with 9 bases in the middle. CDR3: CASGQGFEQYF. The CDR3 DNA reads as TGTGCTAGTGGCCAGGGGTTCGAGCAGTACTTC.

This chain links TRBV5-1 with TRBJ2-2; 9 bases are shared with TRBD2. The CDR3 extends over 17 amino acids. Unmatched junction bases numbered 9, after V lost 0 bases and J lost 6 bases. Germline CDR1 reads SGHRS; CDR2 reads YFSETQ. CDR3 sequence: CASSLAGVAGAPGELFF. In nucleotides, the CDR3 is TGCGCCAGCAGCTTGGCCGGAGTAGCGGGAGCCCCCGGGGAGCTGTTTTTT.

The chain joins TRBV19 to TRBJ2-1; 7 positions agree with TRBD2. Germline V lookup: CDR1 LNHDA, CDR2 SQIVND (reference sequence). Trimming at V came to 3 bases and at J to 9 bases, leaving 17 bases not matched to a gene. This CDR3 has 17 residues. CDR3 DNA: TGTGCCAGTAGTATTGGGGGTAGCGGGTCCGGGTGGGCTGAGCAGTTCTTC. Amino acid sequence: CASSIGGSGSGWAEQFF.

This chain connects TRBV28 to TRBJ1-2; TRBD1 matches 10 bases. V lost 5 bases to trimming and J lost 4 bases; unmatched junction nucleotides: 4. The V gene's germline CDR1 is MDHEN and CDR2 SYDVKM. There are 14 residues in the CDR3. This CDR3 is CASSRTGGGYGYTF. The DNA of the CDR3 is TGTGCCAGCAGTCGGACAGGGGGAGGCTATGGCTACACCTTC.

This chain links TRBV7-6 with TRBJ1-2, with D perhaps matching TRBD1 (6 bases). The ends were cut back, 1 base at V and 3 bases at J, with 12 bases in the middle. Germline V gene sequence: CDR1 SGHVS, CDR2 FNYEAQ. This CDR3 region has 15 residues. DNA of the CDR3: TGTGCCAGCAGCTTAGGGGGAGGGGGTGACTATGGCTACACCTTC. This translates into CASSLGGGGDYGYTF.

This chain uses TRBV11-3 with TRBJ1-1; D uncertain. CDR3 length: 12 amino acids. Deletions cut 0 bases from V and 8 bases from J, with 7 bases between. From germline, CDR1 is SGHNT and CDR2 YENEEA. In nucleotides, the CDR3 is TGTGCCAGCAGCTTAGATCGAGGGGAAGCTTTCTTT. It encodes CASSLDRGEAFF. Drawing the rest from reference TRBV11-3 and TRBJ1-1, the complete variable domain is EAGVVQSPRYKIIEKKQPVAFWCNPISGHNTLYWYLQNLGQGPELLIRYENEEAVDDSQLPKDRFSAERLKGVDSTLKIQPAELGDSAVYLCASSLDRGEAFFGQGTRLTVV.

This clone was recorded once. CDR3 nucleotide sequence: TGTGCCAGCGCCAAGGAGCGGGAGCCAGATACGCAGTATTTT. It codes for CASAKEREPDTQYF. This sequence joins TRBV27 and TRBJ2-3; 8 bases are a match to TRBD2. Trimming at V came to 8 bases and at J to 4 bases, leaving 8 bases not matched to a gene. The CDR3 is made up of 14 amino acids. The germline V gene encodes CDR1 MNHEY and CDR2 SMNVEV (reference sequence).